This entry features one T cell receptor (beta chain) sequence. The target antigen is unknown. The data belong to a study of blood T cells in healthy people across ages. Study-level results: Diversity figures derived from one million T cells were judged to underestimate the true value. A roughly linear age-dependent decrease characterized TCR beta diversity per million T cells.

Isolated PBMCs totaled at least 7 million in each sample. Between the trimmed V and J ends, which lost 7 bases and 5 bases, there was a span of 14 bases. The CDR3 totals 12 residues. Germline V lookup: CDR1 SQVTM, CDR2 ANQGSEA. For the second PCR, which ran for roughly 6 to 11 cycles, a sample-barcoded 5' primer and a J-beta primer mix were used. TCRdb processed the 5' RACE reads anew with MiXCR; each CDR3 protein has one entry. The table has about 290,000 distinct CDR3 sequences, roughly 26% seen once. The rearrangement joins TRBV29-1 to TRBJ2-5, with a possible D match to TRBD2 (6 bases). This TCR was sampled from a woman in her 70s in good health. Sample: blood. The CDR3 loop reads CSADGRGETQYF. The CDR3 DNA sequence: TGCAGCGCAGACGGACGGGGGGAGACCCAGTACTTC.